The 4 T cell receptor beta chains below all came from one sample that was sequenced in a study of memory CD4+ T cells and cytomegalovirus serostatus. The repertoire was sequenced with immunoSEQ multiplex PCR; TCRdb's copy has only in-frame clones and lacks some. The sample carries 60,000 to 70,000 clones, around 76% recorded once. Single viable CD3+CD4+CD8-CD45RO+ cells were sorted as the memory CD4+ T cells. The specimen sequenced was memory CD4+ T cells from blood. These receptor sequences come from an adult in good health and CMV-seropositive.

The V call is TRBV6-1, the J call TRBJ2-7; D is undetermined. The CDR3 loop spans 14 amino acids. Per germline, CDR1 MNHNS and CDR2 SASEGT. Trimming stripped 6 bases from V and 2 bases from J, with 14 bases between. CDR3 DNA sequence: TGTGCCAGCAGCTCCAGAGAGCCTACCTACGAGCAGTACTTC. Protein: CASSSREPTYEQYF.

A few counts support this clone. V and J are TRBV25-1 and TRBJ2-1; no reliable D call. The germline V gene has CDR1 MGHDK and CDR2 SYGVNS. There are 15 residues in the CDR3. The germline V and J ends were trimmed by 4 bases and 5 bases, with 15 bases remaining between them. In nucleotides, the CDR3 is TGTGCCAGCAGTGGCCGAGACTTCGGCCACAATGAGCAGTTCTTC. Its protein product is CASSGRDFGHNEQFF.

Details on this clone: An end of the junction does not agree with germline; a read error may underlie this. Other nucleotide sequences in the sample specify the same CDR3. The V and J genes are TRBV7-2 and TRBJ2-1, with TRBD2 matching 9 bases. Germline assignment: CDR1 SGHTA and CDR2 FQGNSA. CDR3 length: 16 amino acids. CDR3 nucleotides: TGTGCCAGCAGCCTAGCGGGAACAGGAGAATACAATGAGCAGTTCTTC. As protein: CASSLAGTGEYNEQFF.

CDR3 in DNA: TGTGCCAGCAGCTTGAAGGCTAGCGGGAGTCATTATGAGCAGTACTTC. It specifies CASSLKASGSHYEQYF. J is TRBJ2-7 and V is TRBV5-6; 10 nucleotides match TRBD2. This CDR3 has 16 residues. Germline V gives CDR1 SGHDT, CDR2 YYEEEE. Losses at the gene ends were 1 base for V and 7 bases for J; bases not matched to a gene: 11.